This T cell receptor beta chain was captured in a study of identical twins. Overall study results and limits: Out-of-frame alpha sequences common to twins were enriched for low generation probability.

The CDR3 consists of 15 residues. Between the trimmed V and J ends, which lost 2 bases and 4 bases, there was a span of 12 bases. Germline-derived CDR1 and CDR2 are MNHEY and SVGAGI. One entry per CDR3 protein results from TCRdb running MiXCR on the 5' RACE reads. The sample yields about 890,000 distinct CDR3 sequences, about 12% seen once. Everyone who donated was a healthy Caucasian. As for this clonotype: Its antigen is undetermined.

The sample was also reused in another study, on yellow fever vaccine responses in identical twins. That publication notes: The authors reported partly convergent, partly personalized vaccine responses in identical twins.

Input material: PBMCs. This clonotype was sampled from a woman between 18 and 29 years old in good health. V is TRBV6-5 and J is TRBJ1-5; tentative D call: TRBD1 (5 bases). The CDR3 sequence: CASSYEGQRNQPQHF. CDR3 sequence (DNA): TGTGCCAGCAGTTACGAGGGGCAAAGGAATCAGCCCCAGCATTTT.